The TCR beta chain described here comes from a study of T cell responses to AZD1222 COVID-19 vaccine. Study conclusions and caveats: Clonal diversity may have been underestimated in mostly white British donors. Unmutated variant regions reportedly attract nearly half of all spike-specific TCRs. Mapped onto spike, vaccine-associated CD4 TCRs spanned it and were dominant at 160-218 and 743-854.

The length of the CDR3 is 16 residues. Germline trimming cut 6 bases from V and 7 bases from J; bases unmatched to any gene: 7. Germline V gene data show CDR1 as MNHEY and CDR2 as SVGAGI. Using immunoSEQ multiplex PCR, the repertoire was profiled, and TCRdb retains in-frame clones only, with some absent. The sample has over 120,000 clones; roughly 91% are singletons. A word on this clone: Antigen: not known.

This chain links TRBV6-5 with TRBJ1-6; 12 bases align to TRBD1. The origin of this receptor is an adult in good health. Specimen: peripheral blood, collected on day 0 of AZD1222 vaccination. The CDR3 sequence: CASSYGTGGYNSPLHF. The CDR3 DNA reads TGTGCCAGCAGCTACGGGACAGGGGGCTACAATTCACCCCTCCACTTT.